This TCR beta chain came from a study of blood T cell repertoires in COVID-19. Study details: Donors in the United States, Italy and Spain gave samples during acute or convalescent COVID-19. T cells, B-cell-depleted T cells, or PBMCs supplied cDNA or gDNA.

Germline loops: CDR1 SEHNR, CDR2 FQNEAQ (reference sequence). With 4 bases removed from V and 5 bases from J, the gap between germline ends came to 11 bases. The CDR3 is made up of 13 amino acids. Some clones are missing from TCRdb's copy, which holds only in-frame ones; the method was immunoSEQ multiplex PCR. The sample includes about 170,000 clones, around four fifths of them seen just once. Note on this clone: The sample contains more than one DNA sequence encoding this CDR3.

Patients of the Seattle cohort, enrolled during active infection, were followed longitudinally. The clonotype originates from a woman of 80 years or more with COVID-19, enrolled during active disease. The chain recombines TRBV7-9 with TRBJ2-5; a possible D gene is TRBD2 (5 bases). Sequencing was done on a sample of peripheral blood. The CDR3 sequence is CASSYSGGETQYF. CDR3 DNA sequence: TGTGCCAGCAGCTACAGCGGTGGGGAGACCCAGTACTTC.